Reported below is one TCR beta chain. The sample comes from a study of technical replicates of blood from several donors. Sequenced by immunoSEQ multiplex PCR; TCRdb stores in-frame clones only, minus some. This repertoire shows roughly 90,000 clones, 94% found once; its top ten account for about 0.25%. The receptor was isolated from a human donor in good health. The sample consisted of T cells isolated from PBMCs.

The CDR3 here is CASSDTTGPNEQYF. DNA for the CDR3: TGCGCCAGCAGCGATACCACAGGGCCCAACGAGCAGTACTTC. V is TRBV5-1 and J is TRBJ2-7; the D gene is possibly TRBD1 (6 bases). The CDR3 length is 14 residues. V lost 4 bases, J lost 5 bases, and 16 bases lay in between. The germline V gene encodes CDR1 SGHRS and CDR2 YFSETQ.